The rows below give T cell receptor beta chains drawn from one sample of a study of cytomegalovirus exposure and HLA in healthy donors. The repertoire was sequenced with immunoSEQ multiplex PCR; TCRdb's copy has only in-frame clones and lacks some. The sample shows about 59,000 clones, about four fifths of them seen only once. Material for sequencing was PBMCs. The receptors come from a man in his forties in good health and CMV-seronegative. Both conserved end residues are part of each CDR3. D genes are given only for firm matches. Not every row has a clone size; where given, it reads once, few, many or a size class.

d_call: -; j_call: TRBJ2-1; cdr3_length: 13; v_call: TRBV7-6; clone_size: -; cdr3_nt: TGTGCCAGCAGCCAGAGGACAGTTAATGAGCAGTTCTTC; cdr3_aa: CASSQRTVNEQFF
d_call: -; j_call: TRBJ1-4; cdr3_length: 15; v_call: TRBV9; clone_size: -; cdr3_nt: TGTGCCAGCAGCGTCGGGGGGCCGGCTAATGAAAAACTGTTTTTT; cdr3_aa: CASSVGGPANEKLFF
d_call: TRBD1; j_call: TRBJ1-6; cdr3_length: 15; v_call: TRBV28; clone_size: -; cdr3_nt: TGTGCCAGCACCCAACAGGGGGCCCTGGATTCACCCCTCCACTTT; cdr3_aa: CASTQQGALDSPLHF
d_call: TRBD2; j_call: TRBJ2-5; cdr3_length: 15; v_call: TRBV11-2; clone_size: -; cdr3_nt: TGTGCCAGCAGCTTAGATGGACTAGCGGGGGAGACCCAGTACTTC; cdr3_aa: CASSLDGLAGETQYF
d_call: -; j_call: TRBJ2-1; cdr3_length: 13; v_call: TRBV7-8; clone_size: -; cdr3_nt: TGTGCCAGCAGCTTAGACAGGGCGAATGAGCAGTTCTTC; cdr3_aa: CASSLDRANEQFF
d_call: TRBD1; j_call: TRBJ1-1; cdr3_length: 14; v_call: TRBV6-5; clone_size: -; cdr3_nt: TGTGCCAGCAGTTACTCGTTTCGACAGGGGGAAGCTTTCTTT; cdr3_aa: CASSYSFRQGEAFF
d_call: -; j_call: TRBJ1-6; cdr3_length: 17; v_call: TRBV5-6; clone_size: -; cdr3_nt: TGTGCCAGCAGCTCCGACTCAACTCTAGACCGGGGTTCACCCCTCCACTTT; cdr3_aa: CASSSDSTLDRGSPLHF
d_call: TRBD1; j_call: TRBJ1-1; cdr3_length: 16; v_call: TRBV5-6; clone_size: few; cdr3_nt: TGTGCCAGCAGCTTGGCCCCGGGACAGAAGAACACTGAAGCTTTCTTT; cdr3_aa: CASSLAPGQKNTEAFF
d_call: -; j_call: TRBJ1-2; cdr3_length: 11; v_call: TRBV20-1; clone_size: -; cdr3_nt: TGCAGTGCACAGCACGGGAGCGGCTACACCTTC; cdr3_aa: CSAQHGSGYTF
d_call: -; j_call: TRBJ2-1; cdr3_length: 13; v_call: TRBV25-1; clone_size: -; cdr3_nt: TGTGCCACAGGGGCCCCTTATGGCAATGAGCAGTTCTTC; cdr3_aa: CATGAPYGNEQFF
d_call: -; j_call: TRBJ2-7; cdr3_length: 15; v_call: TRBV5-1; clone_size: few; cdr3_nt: TGCGCCAGCAGCTTGGGCGCAGGCAGCTCCTACGAGCAGTACTTC; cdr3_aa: CASSLGAGSSYEQYF
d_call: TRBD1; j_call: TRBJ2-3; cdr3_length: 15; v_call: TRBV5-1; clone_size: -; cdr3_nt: TGCGCCAGCAGCATAACGGGACAGTCCACAGATACGCAGTATTTT; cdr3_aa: CASSITGQSTDTQYF
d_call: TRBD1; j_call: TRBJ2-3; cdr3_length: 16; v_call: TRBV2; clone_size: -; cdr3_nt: TGTGCCAGCAGTGACCGGGACAGACCGTTCACAGATACGCAGTATTTT; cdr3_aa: CASSDRDRPFTDTQYF
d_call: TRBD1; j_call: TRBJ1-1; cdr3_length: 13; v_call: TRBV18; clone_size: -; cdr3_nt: TGTGCCAGCTCACCAGACAGGGCCACTGAAGCTTTCTTT; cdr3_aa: CASSPDRATEAFF
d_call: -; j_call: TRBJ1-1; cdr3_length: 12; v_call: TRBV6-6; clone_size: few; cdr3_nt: TGTGCCAGCAGTCCTACAGGGCTGGAAGCTTTCTTT; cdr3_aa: CASSPTGLEAFF
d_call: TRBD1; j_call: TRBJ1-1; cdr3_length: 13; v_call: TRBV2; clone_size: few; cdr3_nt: TGTGCCAGCAGCCCTGGGACAGGCTATGAAGCTTTCTTT; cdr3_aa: CASSPGTGYEAFF
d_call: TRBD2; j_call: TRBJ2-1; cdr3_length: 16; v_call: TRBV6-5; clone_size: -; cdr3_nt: TGTGCCAGCAGTTCCGGCCGACTAGCGGGGGGCAATGAGCAGTTCTTC; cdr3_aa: CASSSGRLAGGNEQFF
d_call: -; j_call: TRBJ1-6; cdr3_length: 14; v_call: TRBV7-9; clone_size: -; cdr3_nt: TGTGCCAGCAGCCTCGGACAGAATAATTCACCCCTCCACTTT; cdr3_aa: CASSLGQNNSPLHF
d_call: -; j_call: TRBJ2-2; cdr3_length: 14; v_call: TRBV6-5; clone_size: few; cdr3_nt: TGTGCCAGCAGTTACCCGAGGGTTGACGGGGAGCTGTTTTTT; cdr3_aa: CASSYPRVDGELFF
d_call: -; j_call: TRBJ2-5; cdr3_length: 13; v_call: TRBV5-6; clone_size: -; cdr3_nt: TGTGCCAGCAGCCTGGACTACCAAGAGACCCAGTACTTC; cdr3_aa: CASSLDYQETQYF
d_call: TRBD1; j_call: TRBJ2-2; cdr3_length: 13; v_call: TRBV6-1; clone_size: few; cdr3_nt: TGTGCCAGCAGGGACAGGGGTACCGGGGAGCTGTTTTTT; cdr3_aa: CASRDRGTGELFF
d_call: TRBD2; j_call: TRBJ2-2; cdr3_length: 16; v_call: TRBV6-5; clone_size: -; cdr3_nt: TGTGCCAGCAGTTACGCACAGGCGGGGGAAACCGGGGAGCTGTTTTTT; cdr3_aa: CASSYAQAGETGELFF
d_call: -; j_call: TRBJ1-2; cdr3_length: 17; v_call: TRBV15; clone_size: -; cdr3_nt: TGTGCCACCAGCAGACCATCCGAGGTTCTAACCAACTATGGCTACACCTTC; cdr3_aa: CATSRPSEVLTNYGYTF
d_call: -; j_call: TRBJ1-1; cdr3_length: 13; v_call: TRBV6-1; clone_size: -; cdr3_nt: TGTGCCAGCAGTGAAATAACTCTGACTGAAGCTTTCTTT; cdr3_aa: CASSEITLTEAFF
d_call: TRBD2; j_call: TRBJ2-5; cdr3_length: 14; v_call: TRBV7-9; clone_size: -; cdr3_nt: TGTGCCAGCACGCCGACTAGCGGCGTAGAGACCCAGTACTTC; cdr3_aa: CASTPTSGVETQYF
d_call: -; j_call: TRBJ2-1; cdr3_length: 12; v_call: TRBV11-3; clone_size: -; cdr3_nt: TGTGCCAGCAGCTTGACTAACAATGAGCAGTTCTTC; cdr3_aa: CASSLTNNEQFF
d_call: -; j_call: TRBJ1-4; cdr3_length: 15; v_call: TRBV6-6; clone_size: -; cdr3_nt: TGTGCCAGCCTAACGACACAGTCGGGAAACGAAAAACTGTTTTTT; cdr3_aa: CASLTTQSGNEKLFF
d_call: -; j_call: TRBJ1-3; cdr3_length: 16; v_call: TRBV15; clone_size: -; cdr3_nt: TGTGCCACCAGCAGAGTGACGGGGAGCTCTGGAAACACCATATATTTT; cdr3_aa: CATSRVTGSSGNTIYF
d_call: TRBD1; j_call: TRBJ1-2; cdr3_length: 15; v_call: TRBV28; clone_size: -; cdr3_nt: TGTGCCAGCAGTCCCCCACGGGGACAGTACTATGGCTACACCTTC; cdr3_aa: CASSPPRGQYYGYTF
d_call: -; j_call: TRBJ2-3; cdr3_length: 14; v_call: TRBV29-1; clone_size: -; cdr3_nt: TGCAGCGTTGTCCCCCCAGGAAGCACAGATACGCAGTATTTT; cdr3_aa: CSVVPPGSTDTQYF
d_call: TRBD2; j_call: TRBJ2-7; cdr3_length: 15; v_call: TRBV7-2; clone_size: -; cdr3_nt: TGTGCCAGCAGCCGGGAAGGCGGGAGCTCCTACGAGCAGTACTTC; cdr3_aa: CASSREGGSSYEQYF
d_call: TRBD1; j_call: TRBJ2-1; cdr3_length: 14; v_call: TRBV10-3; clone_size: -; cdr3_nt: TGTGCCATCAGCCGAGAGGGGGCCAGGAATGAGCAGTTCTTC; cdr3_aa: CAISREGARNEQFF
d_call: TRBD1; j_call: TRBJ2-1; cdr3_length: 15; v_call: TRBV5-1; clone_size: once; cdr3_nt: TGCGCCAGCAGCTTCGGACAGGGGAAGGACAATGAGCAGTTCTTC; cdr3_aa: CASSFGQGKDNEQFF
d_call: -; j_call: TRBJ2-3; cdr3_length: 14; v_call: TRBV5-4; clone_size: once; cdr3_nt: TGTGCCAGCAGAGGGGAGGGGGGCGCAGATACGCAGTATTTT; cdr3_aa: CASRGEGGADTQYF
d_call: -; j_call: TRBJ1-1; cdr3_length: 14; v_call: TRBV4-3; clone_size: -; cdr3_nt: TGCGCCAGCAGCCAGAGACAGAAACACACTGAAGCTTTCTTT; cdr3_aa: CASSQRQKHTEAFF
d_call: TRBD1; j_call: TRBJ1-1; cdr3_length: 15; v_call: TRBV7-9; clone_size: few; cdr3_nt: TGTGCCAGCAGCACCGGGACAGGGGTGAACACTGAAGCTTTCTTT; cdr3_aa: CASSTGTGVNTEAFF
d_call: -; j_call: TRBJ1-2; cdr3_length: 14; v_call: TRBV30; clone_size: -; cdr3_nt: TGTGCCTGGAGTGTACTAATAAAGGACTATGGCTACACCTTC; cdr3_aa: CAWSVLIKDYGYTF
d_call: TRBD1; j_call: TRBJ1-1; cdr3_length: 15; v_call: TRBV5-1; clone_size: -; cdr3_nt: TGCGCCAGCAGCCTTACAGGGGGCGTGAACACTGAAGCTTTCTTT; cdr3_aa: CASSLTGGVNTEAFF
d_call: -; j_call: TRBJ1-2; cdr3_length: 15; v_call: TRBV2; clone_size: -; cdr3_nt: TGTGCCAGCAGTGCGGGGATTCCCCTACTTTATGGCTACACCTTC; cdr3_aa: CASSAGIPLLYGYTF
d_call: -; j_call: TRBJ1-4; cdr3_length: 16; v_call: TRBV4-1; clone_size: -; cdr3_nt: TGCGCCAGCAGCCAAGAAGCGGGGACAACTAATGAAAAACTGTTTTTT; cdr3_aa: CASSQEAGTTNEKLFF
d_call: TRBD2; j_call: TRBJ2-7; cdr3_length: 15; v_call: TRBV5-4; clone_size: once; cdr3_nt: TGTGCCAGCAGCTTGGCGGGGGGGCTGGTCTACGAGCAGTACTTC; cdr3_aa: CASSLAGGLVYEQYF
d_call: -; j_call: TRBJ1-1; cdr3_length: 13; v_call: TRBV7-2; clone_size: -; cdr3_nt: TGTGCCAGCAGCTTAGTACAGGACACTGAAGCTTTCTTT; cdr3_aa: CASSLVQDTEAFF
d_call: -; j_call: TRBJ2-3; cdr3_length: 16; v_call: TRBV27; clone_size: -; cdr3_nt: TGTGCCAGCAGTTTATCCCCATACAGGTTAACAGATACGCAGTATTTT; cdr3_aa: CASSLSPYRLTDTQYF
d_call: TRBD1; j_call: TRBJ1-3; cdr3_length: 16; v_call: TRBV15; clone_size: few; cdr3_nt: TGTGCCACCAGCAGAGTCTCGACAGGGTCTGGAAACACCATATATTTT; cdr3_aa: CATSRVSTGSGNTIYF
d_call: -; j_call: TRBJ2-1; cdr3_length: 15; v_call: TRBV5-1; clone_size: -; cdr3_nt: TGCGCCAGCAGCTTGGCGGGACTGCTCTACAATGAGCAGTTCTTC; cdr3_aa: CASSLAGLLYNEQFF
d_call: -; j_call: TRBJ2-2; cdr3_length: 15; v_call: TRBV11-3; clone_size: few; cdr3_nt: TGTGCCAGCAGTTCCTGGGGGCAGGACACCGGGGAGCTGTTTTTT; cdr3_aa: CASSSWGQDTGELFF
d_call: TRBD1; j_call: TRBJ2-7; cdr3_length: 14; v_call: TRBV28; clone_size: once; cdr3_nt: TGTGCCAGCAGTGAAGGGGGCGCAAACTACGAGCAGTACTTC; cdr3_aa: CASSEGGANYEQYF
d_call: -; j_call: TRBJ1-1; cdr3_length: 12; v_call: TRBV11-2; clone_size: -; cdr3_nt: TGTGCCAGCAGCTTAGATGTTGGCGAAGCTTTCTTT; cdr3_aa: CASSLDVGEAFF
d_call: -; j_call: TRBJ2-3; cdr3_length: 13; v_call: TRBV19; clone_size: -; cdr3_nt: TGTGCCAGTAGTCGACAGAGCACAGATACGCAGTATTTT; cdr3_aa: CASSRQSTDTQYF
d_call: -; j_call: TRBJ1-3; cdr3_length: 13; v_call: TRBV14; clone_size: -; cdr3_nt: TGTGCCAGCAGCCAAGTACTTGGAAACACCATATATTTT; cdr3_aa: CASSQVLGNTIYF
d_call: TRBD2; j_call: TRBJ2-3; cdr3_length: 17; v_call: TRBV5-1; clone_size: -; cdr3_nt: TGCGCCAGCAGCTTGGAACTAGCGGGGGTTAAAATGGATACGCAGTATTTT; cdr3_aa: CASSLELAGVKMDTQYF